The clone carrying this T cell receptor (beta chain) appeared many times. The antigen remains unidentified. The sample comes from a study of T cells in Graves' hyperthyroidism and ophthalmopathy. Study-wide background: Staff took peripheral blood when the initial diagnosis was made, before any treatment began.

Study conclusions and caveats: Model predictions of ophthalmopathy came a median roughly 6.7 months before onset. Separation of ophthalmopathy from stable hyperthyroidism was achieved by a 13 V-J model.

Exclusion of a patient resulted from uncontrolled infection, other autoimmune disease, pregnancy or lactation. There were TCR beta CDR3 regions amplified from RNA transcripts. In the first-round RT-PCR of the TCR CDR3, the HTBI primer set was used. TCRdb re-called the multiplex PCR reads with MiXCR, one entry per CDR3 protein. In the table there are approximately 360,000 distinct CDR3 sequences, around 14% of which are singletons. The CDR3 length is 14 residues. Germline loops: CDR1 MNHEY, CDR2 SMNVEV (reference sequence). V was trimmed by 3 bases and J by 0 bases, leaving 6 bases between them. This sequence joins TRBV27 and TRBJ1-5; D is perhaps TRBD1 (5 bases). Sequenced sample: blood. The clonotype originates from a woman aged 18 to 35 with Graves' hyperthyroidism that later progressed to Graves' ophthalmopathy. The CDR3 region is CASSFRDSNQPQHF. CDR3 nucleotides: TGTGCCAGCAGTTTCAGGGATAGCAATCAGCCCCAGCATTTT.